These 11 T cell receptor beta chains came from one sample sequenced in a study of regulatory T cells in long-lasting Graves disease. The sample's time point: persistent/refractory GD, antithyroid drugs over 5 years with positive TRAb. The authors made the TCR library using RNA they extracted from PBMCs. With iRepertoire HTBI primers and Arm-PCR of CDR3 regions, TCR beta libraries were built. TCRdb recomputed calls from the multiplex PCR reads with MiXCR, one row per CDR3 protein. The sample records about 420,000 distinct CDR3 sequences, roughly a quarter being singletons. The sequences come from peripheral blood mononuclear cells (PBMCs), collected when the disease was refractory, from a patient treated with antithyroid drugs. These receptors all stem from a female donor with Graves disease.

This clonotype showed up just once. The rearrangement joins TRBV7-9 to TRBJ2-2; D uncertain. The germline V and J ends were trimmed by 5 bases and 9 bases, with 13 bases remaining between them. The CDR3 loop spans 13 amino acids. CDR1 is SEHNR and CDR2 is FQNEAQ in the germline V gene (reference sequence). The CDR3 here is CASSPAPIRELFF. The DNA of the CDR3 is TGTGCCAGCAGCCCGGCTCCCATTAGGGAGCTGTTTTTT. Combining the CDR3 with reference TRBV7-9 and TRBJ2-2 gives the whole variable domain DTGVSQNPRHKITKRGQNVTFRCDPISEHNRLYWYRQTLGQGPEFLTYFQNEAQLEKSRLLSDRFSAERPKGSFSTLEIQRTEQGDSAMYLCASSPAPIRELFFGEGSRLTVL.

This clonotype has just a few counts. The CDR3 nucleotides are TGTGCCAGCAGCCAAGGAAGGAAGGGTAGCTACGAGCAGTACTTC. This codes for CASSQGRKGSYEQYF. The chain combines TRBV3-1 with TRBJ2-7; no clear D. CDR3 length: 15 residues. Trimming removed 1 base from V and 3 bases from J, with 13 bases in between. Germline lookup yields CDR1 LGHDT and CDR2 YNNKEL (reference sequence).

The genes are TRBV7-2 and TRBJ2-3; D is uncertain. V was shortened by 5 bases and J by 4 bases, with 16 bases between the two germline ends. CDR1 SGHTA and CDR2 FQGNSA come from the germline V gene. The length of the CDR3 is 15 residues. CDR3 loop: CASSLTPNPPDTQYF. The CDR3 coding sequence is TGTGCCAGCAGCCTTACCCCAAACCCCCCAGATACGCAGTATTTT.

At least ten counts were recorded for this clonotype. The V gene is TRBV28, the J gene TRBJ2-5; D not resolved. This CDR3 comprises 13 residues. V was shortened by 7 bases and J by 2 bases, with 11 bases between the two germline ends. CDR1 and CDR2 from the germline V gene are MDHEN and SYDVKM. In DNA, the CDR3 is TGTGCCAGCACCGATATCAGGCAAGAGACCCAGTACTTC. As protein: CASTDIRQETQYF.

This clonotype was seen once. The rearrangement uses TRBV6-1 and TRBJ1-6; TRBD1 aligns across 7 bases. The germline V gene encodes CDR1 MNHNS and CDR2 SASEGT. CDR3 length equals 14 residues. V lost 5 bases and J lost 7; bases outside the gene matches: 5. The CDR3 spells CASSRTDRNSPLHF. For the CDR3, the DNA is TGTGCCAGCAGTCGTACGGACAGGAATTCACCCCTCCACTTT.

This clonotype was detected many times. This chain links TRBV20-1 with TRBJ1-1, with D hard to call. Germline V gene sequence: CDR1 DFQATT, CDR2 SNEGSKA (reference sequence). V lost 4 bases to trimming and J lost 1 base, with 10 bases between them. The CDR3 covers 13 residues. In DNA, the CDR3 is TGCAGTGCTACCCGACCGGGGAACACTGAAGCTTTCTTT. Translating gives CSATRPGNTEAFF.

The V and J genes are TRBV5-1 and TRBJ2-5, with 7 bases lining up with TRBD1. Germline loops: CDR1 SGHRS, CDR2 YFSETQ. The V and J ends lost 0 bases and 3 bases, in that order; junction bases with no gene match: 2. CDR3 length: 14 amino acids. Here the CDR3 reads CASSLETGKETQYF. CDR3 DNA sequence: TGCGCCAGCAGCTTGGAGACAGGGAAAGAGACCCAGTACTTC.

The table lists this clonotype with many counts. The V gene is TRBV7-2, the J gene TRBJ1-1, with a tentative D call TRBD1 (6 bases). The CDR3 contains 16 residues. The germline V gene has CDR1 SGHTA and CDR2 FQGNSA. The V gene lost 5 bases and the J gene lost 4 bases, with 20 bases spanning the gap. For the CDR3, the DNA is TGTGCCAGCAGCCGATCGTACGGGGGGCAGGGCACTGAAGCTTTCTTT. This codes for CASSRSYGGQGTEAFF.

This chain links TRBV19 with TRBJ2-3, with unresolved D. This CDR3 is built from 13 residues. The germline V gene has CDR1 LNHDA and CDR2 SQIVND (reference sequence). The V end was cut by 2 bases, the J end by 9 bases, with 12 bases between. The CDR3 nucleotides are TGTGCCAGTAGTATAAAGTCGGTCTCCACGCAGTATTTT. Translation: CASSIKSVSTQYF. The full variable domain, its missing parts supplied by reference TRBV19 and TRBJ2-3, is DGGITQSPKYLFRKEGQNVTLSCEQNLNHDAMYWYRQDPGQGLRLIYYSQIVNDFQKGDIAEGYSVSREKKESFPLTVTSAQKNPTAFYLCASSIKSVSTQYFGPGTRLTVL.

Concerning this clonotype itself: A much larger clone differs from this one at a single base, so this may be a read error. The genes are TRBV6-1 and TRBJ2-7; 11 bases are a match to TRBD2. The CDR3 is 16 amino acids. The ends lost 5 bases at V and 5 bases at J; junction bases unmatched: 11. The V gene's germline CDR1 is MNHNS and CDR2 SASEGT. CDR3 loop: CASSYARISGGDEQYF. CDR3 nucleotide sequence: TGTGCCAGCAGTTACGCTCGGATTAGCGGGGGGGACGAGCAGTACTTC.

The DNA of the CDR3 is TGTGCCAGCAGCCAGGGCAGGACCCTGACCGGGGAGCTGTTTTTT. Translation gives CASSQGRTLTGELFF. This chain connects TRBV3-1 to TRBJ2-2; D not resolved. Trimming removed 3 bases from V and 5 bases from J, with 13 bases in between. Germline assignment: CDR1 LGHDT and CDR2 YNNKEL (reference sequence). The length of the CDR3 is 15 residues.